Detailed here is one T cell receptor (beta chain). Other nucleotide sequences from this sample produce the same CDR3. The data derive from a study of blood T cell repertoires in COVID-19. Study overall: Cohort 3 donors were reported recovered after two negative PCRs, clearance, or symptom resolution. The study drew acute and convalescent COVID-19 samples from the United States, Italy and Spain. The cDNA or gDNA used as material had been derived from T cells, B-cell-depleted T cells, or PBMCs.

V was pared by 1 base and J by 0 bases, with 6 bases between. CDR1 is SQVTM and CDR2 is ANQGSEA in the germline V gene. CDR3 length: 13 residues. Using immunoSEQ multiplex PCR, the repertoire was profiled, and TCRdb retains in-frame clones only, with some absent. Of roughly 340,000 clones detected, over 75% appear once; the ten largest clones hold approximately 1.8%. Grouping used clinical history reported by participants in a survey and questionnaire. This sequence originates from a middle-aged man in a cohort exposed to, infected with or recovered from COVID-19 (not recorded which). Sequences were obtained from PBMCs or T cells enriched from blood (not recorded which). The chain recombines TRBV29-1 with TRBJ1-1, with D uncertain. The CDR3 nucleotides are TGCAGCGTTGAAGGGAGGATGAACACTGAAGCTTTCTTT. Its protein is CSVEGRMNTEAFF. Based on the CDR3 plus reference TRBV29-1 and TRBJ1-1, the full variable domain is SAVISQKPSRDICQRGTSLTIQCQVDSQVTMMFWYRQQPGQSLTLIATANQGSEATYESGFVIDKFPISRPNLTFSTLTVSNMSPEDSSIYLCSVEGRMNTEAFFGQGTRLTVV.